Following are 21 T cell receptor beta chains from one sample sequenced in a study of T cells in tumors after PD-1 blockade. Sequencing used immunoSEQ multiplex PCR; TCRdb keeps in-frame clones, though not all of them. The table has around 45,000 clones, under 85% seen once. The specimen comprised PBMCs, sampled before anti-PD-1 therapy. These receptors all stem from a human donor with advanced basal cell or squamous cell carcinoma (not recorded which).

The chain links TRBV19 to TRBJ2-1; D not certain. The ends were cut back, 7 bases at V and 5 bases at J, with 15 bases in the middle. This CDR3 comprises 14 residues. The germline gives CDR1 LNHDA, CDR2 SQIVND (reference sequence). The CDR3 DNA is TGTGCCAGTACCCTCGGGCAGTCGCACAATGAGCAGTTCTTC. Its protein is CASTLGQSHNEQFF.

The rearrangement uses TRBV28 and TRBJ2-7; a possible D gene is TRBD2 (5 bases). Trimming pared 8 bases from V and 6 bases from J, leaving 20 bases between. The CDR3 length is 14 residues. The germline CDR1 and CDR2 sequences are MDHEN and SYDVKM. CDR3 region: CASLYGNTNSEQYF. CDR3 DNA sequence: TGTGCCAGCCTTTACGGGAACACCAACAGCGAGCAGTACTTC.

V gene TRBV2 combines with J gene TRBJ2-3; TRBD2 agrees at 11 bases. The CDR3 loop spans 16 amino acids. With 7 bases clipped from V and 0 bases from J, the junction kept 6 bases outside the gene matches. The germline gives CDR1 SNHLY, CDR2 FYNNEI. CDR3 sequence reads: CASISRLAGSTDTQYF. As DNA, the CDR3 is TGTGCCAGCATATCTCGACTAGCGGGGAGCACAGATACGCAGTATTTT.

In its sample, this clone is medium-sized. The chain uses TRBV29-1 and TRBJ2-7; D is perhaps TRBD1 (6 bases). Germline CDR1 is SQVTM and CDR2 is ANQGSEA. Trimming took off 4 bases at V and 3 bases at J, with 10 bases between the two ends. The CDR3 runs to 12 residues. The chain's CDR3 is CSVGVQGYEQYF. The CDR3 bases are TGCAGCGTTGGGGTACAGGGCTACGAGCAGTACTTC.

This clone was counted ten times or more. The V call is TRBV2, the J call TRBJ2-1, with a possible D match to TRBD2 (6 bases). Trimming shortened V by 3 bases and J by 0 bases, and 9 bases separated the two germline ends. CDR1 SNHLY and CDR2 FYNNEI come from the germline V gene. The CDR3 loop spans 15 amino acids. CDR3 sequence: CASSDWRDSYNEQFF. CDR3 nucleotides: TGTGCCAGCAGTGATTGGCGGGACTCCTACAATGAGCAGTTCTTC. Variable domain in full (rest from reference TRBV2 and TRBJ2-1): EPEVTQTPSHQVTQMGQEVILRCVPISNHLYFYWYRQILGQKVEFLVSFYNNEISEKSEIFDDQFSVERPDGSNFTLKIRSTKLEDSAMYFCASSDWRDSYNEQFFGPGTRLTVL.

The rearrangement uses TRBV7-9 and TRBJ2-4; 7 nucleotides match TRBD1. This CDR3 is built from 15 residues. V shed 5 bases and J 5 bases; nucleotides not matched to a gene: 9. Germline CDR1 SEHNR, CDR2 FQNEAQ (reference sequence). The CDR3 here is CASSPDRESENIQYF. CDR3 sequence (DNA): TGTGCCAGCAGCCCCGACAGGGAGTCGGAAAACATTCAGTACTTC.

This clone was seen a few times. This sequence joins TRBV5-1 and TRBJ2-1; 9 bases align to TRBD2. V gave up 4 bases and J gave up 8 bases; unmatched junction bases: 7. Germline assignment: CDR1 SGHRS and CDR2 YFSETQ. The CDR3 covers 14 residues. The chain's CDR3 is CASSGSSGNHEQFF. The DNA of the CDR3 is TGCGCCAGCAGCGGTTCTAGCGGGAACCATGAGCAGTTCTTC.

This clone was seen once. The chain combines TRBV6-5 with TRBJ2-7, with TRBD2 matching over 11 bases. The length of the CDR3 is 15 residues. The V gene end was trimmed by 5 bases and the J gene end by 7 bases; junction bases not matched to a gene: 10. The germline CDR1 and CDR2 sequences are MNHEY and SVGAGI. CDR3 region: CASSTRGLADEEQYF. DNA for the CDR3: TGTGCCAGCAGTACGAGGGGACTAGCGGATGAGGAGCAGTACTTC.

The chain has TRBV12-3 or TRBV12-4 and TRBJ2-1, with TRBD1 identical over 8 bases. CDR3 size: 13 residues. V lost 7 bases and J lost 8; bases outside the gene matches: 7. The CDR3 here is CASNQAGGDEQFF. CDR3 nucleotides: TGTGCCAGCAATCAGGCAGGGGGCGATGAGCAGTTCTTC.

The rearrangement joins TRBV2 to TRBJ2-3; D is undetermined. The CDR3 covers 16 residues. Germline CDR1 and CDR2: SNHLY and FYNNEI. With 7 bases removed from V and 1 base from J, the gap between germline ends came to 18 bases. The CDR3 is CASTRTHAAGTDTQYF. CDR3 coding DNA: TGTGCCAGCACCCGTACTCACGCCGCCGGCACAGATACGCAGTATTTT.

The chain combines TRBV6-1 with TRBJ1-3; TRBD1 might be the D (5 bases). Trimming removed 1 base at V and 2 bases at J, with 12 bases between. This CDR3 is 16 amino acids long. Germline CDR1 and CDR2: MNHNS and SASEGT. The CDR3 is CASSEVLGEAGNTIYF. The CDR3 DNA sequence: TGTGCCAGCAGTGAAGTTTTGGGGGAGGCTGGAAACACCATATATTTT.

The CDR3: CASRDGGEQYF. CDR3 in DNA: TGTGCCAGCAGAGATGGAGGCGAGCAGTACTTC. The chain employs TRBV7-9 and TRBJ2-7; D perhaps matches TRBD2 (5 bases). This CDR3 has 11 residues. The germline V gene encodes CDR1 SEHNR and CDR2 FQNEAQ (reference sequence). The V end was cut by 6 bases, the J end by 6 bases, with 9 bases between.

This chain links TRBV5-1 with TRBJ2-2; weak D call: TRBD2 (5 bases). V was pared by 1 base and J by 0 bases, with 10 bases between. Germline CDR1 and CDR2: SGHRS and YFSETQ. The CDR3 has 16 amino acids. CDR3 amino acids: CASSLSSLSNTGELFF. The CDR3 DNA is TGCGCCAGCAGCTTGTCTAGCTTATCGAACACCGGGGAGCTGTTTTTT.

The V call is TRBV6-5, the J call TRBJ2-7; D uncertain. Trimming shortened V by 6 bases and J by 1 base, and 7 bases separated the two germline ends. In germline, CDR1 is MNHEY, CDR2 SVGAGI. This CDR3 comprises 12 residues. The CDR3 sequence is CASRENSYEQYF. CDR3 sequence (DNA): TGTGCCAGCAGAGAGAATTCCTACGAGCAGTACTTC.

This sequence joins TRBV6-2 or TRBV6-3 and TRBJ1-5, with D unresolved. In germline, CDR1 is MNHEY, CDR2 SVGEGT. CDR3 length: 16 amino acids. V shed 6 bases and J shed 3 bases, with 18 bases lying between them. The CDR3 loop reads CASRPQFGRVNQPQHF. CDR3 in DNA: TGTGCCAGCAGGCCTCAATTTGGGAGAGTCAATCAGCCCCAGCATTTT.

The genes are TRBV2 and TRBJ2-5; maybe TRBD2 (6 bases). Germline V lookup: CDR1 SNHLY, CDR2 FYNNEI. Trimming stripped 8 bases from V and 2 bases from J, with 9 bases between. The CDR3 runs 12 residues. The CDR3 is CASGDLQETQYF. CDR3 coding DNA: TGTGCCAGCGGGGACTTGCAAGAGACCCAGTACTTC.

This clone was found a few times. The chain couples TRBV9 to TRBJ1-1, with 11 positions matching TRBD1. The germline gives CDR1 SGDLS, CDR2 YYNGEE. The junction had 3 bases not matched to a gene; V was cut back by 3 bases and J by 8 bases. This CDR3 region has 13 residues. The CDR3, as DNA: TGTGCCAGCAGCGCAGGACAGGGGGCAGAAGCTTTCTTT. Translating it yields CASSAGQGAEAFF.

This clone was observed a single time. V gene TRBV2 combines with J gene TRBJ2-3; D not certain. Trimming removed 2 bases at V and 4 bases at J, with 7 bases between. The CDR3 sequence is 13 residues long. Germline CDR1 SNHLY, CDR2 FYNNEI. The CDR3 spells CASSEQGSDTQYF. DNA for the CDR3: TGTGCCAGCAGTGAACAAGGATCAGATACGCAGTATTTT.

The gene calls are TRBV5-5 and TRBJ2-6; 7 bases line up with TRBD1. Germline-derived CDR1 and CDR2 are SGHKS and YYEKEE (reference sequence). The V segment lost 3 bases and the J segment 1 base; nucleotides outside the gene matches: 4. The CDR3 runs to 16 residues. Here the CDR3 DNA reads TGTGCCAGCAGCTCAGAGGGGGCGTCTGGGGCCAACGTCCTGACTTTC. It codes for CASSSEGASGANVLTF.

The V gene is TRBV13, the J gene TRBJ2-7; TRBD1 matches at 7 bases. The V and J ends lost 5 bases and 6 bases, in that order; junction bases with no gene match: 10. The CDR3 is 14 residues long. The germline gives CDR1 PRHDT, CDR2 FYEKMQ (reference sequence). As DNA, the CDR3 is TGTGCCAGCAGCACCGAGACAGGGTCCGGCGAGCAGTACTTC. It translates to CASSTETGSGEQYF.

The chain recombines TRBV2 with TRBJ1-2, with a tentative D call TRBD1 (6 bases). The CDR3 is made up of 14 amino acids. Trimming cost V 6 bases and J 2 bases, with 13 bases left between them. The V gene's germline CDR1 is SNHLY and CDR2 FYNNEI. The CDR3 here is CASSGEGGNYGYTF. The CDR3 DNA reads as TGTGCCAGCAGCGGTGAAGGGGGGAACTATGGCTACACCTTC.